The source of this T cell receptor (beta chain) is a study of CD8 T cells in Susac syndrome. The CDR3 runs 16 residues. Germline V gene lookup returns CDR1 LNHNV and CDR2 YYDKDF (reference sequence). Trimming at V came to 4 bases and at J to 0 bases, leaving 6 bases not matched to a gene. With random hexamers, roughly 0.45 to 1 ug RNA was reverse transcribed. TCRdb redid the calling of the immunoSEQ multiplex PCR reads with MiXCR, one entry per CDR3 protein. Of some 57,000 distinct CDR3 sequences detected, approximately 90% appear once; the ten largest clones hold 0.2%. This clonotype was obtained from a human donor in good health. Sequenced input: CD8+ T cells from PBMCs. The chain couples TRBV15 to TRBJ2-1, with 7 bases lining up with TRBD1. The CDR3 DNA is TGTGCCACCAGCATGAGGGACAGTAGCTCCTACAATGAGCAGTTCTTC. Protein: CATSMRDSSSYNEQFF.